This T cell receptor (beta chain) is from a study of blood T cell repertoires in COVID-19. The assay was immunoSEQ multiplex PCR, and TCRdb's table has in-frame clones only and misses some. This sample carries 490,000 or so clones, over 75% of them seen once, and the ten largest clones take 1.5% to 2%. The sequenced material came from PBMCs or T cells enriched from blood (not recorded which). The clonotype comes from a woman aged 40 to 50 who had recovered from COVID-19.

The CDR3 sequence is CASSGGQGPRYTEAFF. CDR3 DNA sequence: TGTGCCAGCAGCGGGGGACAGGGCCCTCGTTACACTGAAGCTTTCTTT. The rearrangement links TRBV5-5 to TRBJ1-1, with 9 nucleotides matching TRBD1. Trimming at V came to 4 bases and at J to 3 bases, leaving 10 bases not matched to a gene. From germline, CDR1 is SGHKS and CDR2 YYEKEE (reference sequence). This CDR3 comprises 16 residues.